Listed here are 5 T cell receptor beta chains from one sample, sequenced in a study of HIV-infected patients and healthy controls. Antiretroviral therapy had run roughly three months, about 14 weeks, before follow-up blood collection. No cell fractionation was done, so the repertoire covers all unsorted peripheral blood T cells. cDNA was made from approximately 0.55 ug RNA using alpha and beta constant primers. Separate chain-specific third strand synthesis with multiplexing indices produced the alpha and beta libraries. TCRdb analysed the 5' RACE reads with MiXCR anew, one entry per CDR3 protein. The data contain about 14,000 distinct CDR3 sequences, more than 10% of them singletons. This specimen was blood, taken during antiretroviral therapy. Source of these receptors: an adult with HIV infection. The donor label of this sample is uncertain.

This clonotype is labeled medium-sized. The CDR3 region is CASSSSRGSGNTIYF. As DNA, the CDR3 is TGTGCCAGCAGTTCGTCCAGGGGTTCTGGAAACACCATATATTTT. The chain uses TRBV6-6 and TRBJ1-3; possibly TRBD1 for D (6 bases). The V end lost 4 bases, the J end lost 1 base, and 11 bases lay between the germline ends. Germline assignment: CDR1 MNHNY and CDR2 SVGAGI (reference sequence). This CDR3 has 15 residues.

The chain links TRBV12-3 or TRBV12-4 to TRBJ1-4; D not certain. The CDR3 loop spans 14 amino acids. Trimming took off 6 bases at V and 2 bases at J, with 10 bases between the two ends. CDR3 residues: CASSSHGTNEKLFF. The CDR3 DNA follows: TGTGCCAGCAGCTCTCATGGGACTAATGAAAAACTGTTTTTT.

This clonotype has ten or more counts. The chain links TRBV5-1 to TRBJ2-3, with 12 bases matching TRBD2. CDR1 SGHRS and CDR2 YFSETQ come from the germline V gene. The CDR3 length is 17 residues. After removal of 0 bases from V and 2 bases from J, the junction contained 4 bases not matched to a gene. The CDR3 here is CASSLVSSGGATDTQYF. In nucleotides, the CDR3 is TGCGCCAGCAGCTTGGTCTCTAGCGGGGGGGCCACAGATACGCAGTATTTT.

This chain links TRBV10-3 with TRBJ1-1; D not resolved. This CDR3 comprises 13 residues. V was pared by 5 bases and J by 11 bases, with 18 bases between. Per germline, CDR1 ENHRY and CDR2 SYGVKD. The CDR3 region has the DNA TGTGCCATCAGTAAGCAGGTTGGTGGCGCGGCTTTCTTT. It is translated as CAISKQVGGAAFF.

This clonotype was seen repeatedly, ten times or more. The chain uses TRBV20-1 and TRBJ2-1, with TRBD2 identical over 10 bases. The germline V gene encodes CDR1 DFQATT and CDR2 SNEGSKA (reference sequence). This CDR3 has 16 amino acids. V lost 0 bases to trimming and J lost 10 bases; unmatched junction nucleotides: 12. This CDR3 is CSAREPGDSGGREQFF. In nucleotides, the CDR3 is TGCAGTGCTAGAGAGCCTGGTGATAGCGGGGGGAGGGAGCAGTTCTTC.